This T cell receptor (beta chain) was identified during a study of regulatory T cells in long-lasting Graves disease. Points from the study as a whole: A limited number of samples was an acknowledged limitation. TRBV28, TRBJ1-2 and TRBJ2-5 emerged as the favored segments in persistent disease. Reduced TCR diversity was observed in persistent Graves' patients versus newly diagnosed patients.

Documented time point: persistent/refractory GD, antithyroid drugs over 5 years with positive TRAb. PBMC RNA served as the TCR library source. The table lists this clonotype with a few counts. The antigen is undetermined. Construction of TCR beta libraries relied on iRepertoire HTBI primers and on Arm-PCR targeting CDR3 regions. Using its own MiXCR run on the multiplex PCR reads, TCRdb lists one record per CDR3 protein. The repertoire has 300,000 to 350,000 distinct CDR3 sequences, about 19% of them found once; the top ten carry less than 35%. The CDR3 runs 18 residues. Per the germline V gene, CDR1 is MDHEN and CDR2 is SYDVKM. V was clipped by 4 bases and J by 0 bases; unmatched bases: 11.

The source material was peripheral blood mononuclear cells (PBMCs), sampled when the disease was refractory, from a patient treated with antithyroid drugs. The sequence derives from a female donor with Graves disease. V and J are TRBV28 and TRBJ2-2; TRBD1 matches at 7 bases. The CDR3 nucleotides read TGTGCCAGCAGTTCTTCAGGCCGGACAGGCGCGAACACCGGGGAGCTGTTTTTT. Encoded protein: CASSSSGRTGANTGELFF.